The 27 T cell receptor beta chains presented below share a single source sample, sequenced in a study of T-cell reconstitution after alpha-beta-depleted transplantation in children. Notes on the study in general: After one year, T-cell counts and TCRbeta diversity mostly came from new T cells.

The TCRbeta library incorporated unique molecular identifiers. TCRdb recomputed calls from the PCR reads with MiXCR, one row per CDR3 protein. Among about 290,000 distinct CDR3 sequences listed, nearly 8% were seen once. These receptors' antigens are unknown. Sample: peripheral blood, taken 360 days after TCRalphabeta/CD19-depleted stem cell transplant. The receptors originated from a female patient between 2 and 15 years old who had a stem cell transplant for Fanconi anemia, so the T cells may come from the graft donor.

This clonotype was found many times. This sequence joins TRBV5-1 and TRBJ2-7, with D possibly matching TRBD2 (7 bases). CDR3 length: 16 amino acids. Germline V gene data show CDR1 as SGHRS and CDR2 as YFSETQ. Trimming took off 0 bases at V and 2 bases at J, with 15 bases between the two ends. The CDR3 coding sequence is TGCGCCAGCAGCTTGGCCCCCCAGGGGACTACCTACGAGCAGTACTTC. Translation gives CASSLAPQGTTYEQYF.

This clonotype was recorded a few times. This chain uses TRBV5-1 with TRBJ1-3; D remains ambiguous. CDR1 is SGHRS and CDR2 is YFSETQ in the germline V gene. The CDR3 runs to 16 residues. V dropped 4 bases and J dropped 4 bases, with 18 bases sitting between them. For the CDR3, the DNA is TGCGCCAGCAGCCCTTATCAAATGTCACTCGGAAACACCATATATTTT. This sequence encodes CASSPYQMSLGNTIYF.

The table lists this clonotype with many counts. The chain employs TRBV4-3 and TRBJ2-2; 7 bases are shared with TRBD2. CDR1 is LGHNA, CDR2 YSLEER, per germline. CDR3 size: 17 residues. V was clipped by 3 bases and J by 4 bases; unmatched bases: 11. The CDR3 sequence: CASSQGKTSSVTGELFF. In nucleotides, the CDR3 is TGCGCCAGCAGCCAGGGGAAGACTAGCAGTGTCACCGGGGAGCTGTTTTTT.

This clonotype was seen more than once but under ten times. The chain uses TRBV5-6 and TRBJ2-1; perhaps TRBD1 as D (5 bases). The CDR3 totals 16 residues. Germline CDR1 SGHDT, CDR2 YYEEEE. The ends were cut back, 3 bases at V and 0 bases at J, with 13 bases in the middle. The CDR3 bases are TGTGCCAGCAGCTCCCTGACAGCTTTCTCCTACAATGAGCAGTTCTTC. Amino acids: CASSSLTAFSYNEQFF.

Only a few counts were recorded for this clonotype. V is TRBV2 and J is TRBJ2-1; D perhaps matches TRBD2 (6 bases). CDR1 is SNHLY and CDR2 is FYNNEI in the germline V gene. Trimming stripped 4 bases from V and 0 bases from J, with 10 bases between. The CDR3 sequence is 15 residues long. CDR3 in DNA: TGTGCCAGCAGTGGGGACTTGAGCTCCTACAATGAGCAGTTCTTC. Residues: CASSGDLSSYNEQFF.

J is TRBJ2-1 and V is TRBV20-1, with D maybe TRBD2 (5 bases). Per the germline V gene, CDR1 is DFQATT and CDR2 is SNEGSKA (reference sequence). V was trimmed by 4 bases and J by 0 bases, leaving 16 bases between them. This CDR3 comprises 16 residues. CDR3: CSATNLAQSSYNEQFF. The CDR3 DNA reads TGCAGTGCTACTAACTTAGCGCAGAGCTCCTACAATGAGCAGTTCTTC.

This clonotype was seen ten or more times. V usage is TRBV5-1 and J usage is TRBJ2-7; D is unclear. CDR1 is SGHRS and CDR2 is YFSETQ in the germline V gene. Trimming pared 0 bases from V and 2 bases from J, leaving 9 bases between. CDR3 size: 14 residues. CDR3 amino acids: CASSLVAATYEQYF. The DNA for the CDR3 is TGCGCCAGCAGCTTGGTTGCGGCTACCTACGAGCAGTACTTC.

This clonotype was picked up many times. This chain uses TRBV10-2 with TRBJ1-5, with unresolved D. Germline assignment: CDR1 WSHSY and CDR2 SAAADI. Trimming cost V 8 bases and J 4 bases, with 15 bases left between them. The CDR3 is 14 residues long. The DNA of the CDR3 is TGCGCCAGCGGGGAGGTGGAAGGGAATCAGCCCCAGCATTTT. Protein product: CASGEVEGNQPQHF.

A few counts support this clonotype. V is TRBV7-2 and J is TRBJ2-3; 7 bases line up with TRBD2. Germline-derived CDR1 and CDR2 are SGHTA and FQGNSA. The CDR3 is made up of 15 amino acids. V gave up 4 bases and J gave up 4 bases; unmatched junction bases: 8. The CDR3: CASSSIAGSADTQYF. The CDR3 bases are TGTGCCAGCAGCTCGATAGCGGGCTCTGCAGATACGCAGTATTTT. The full variable domain, in which reference TRBV7-2 and TRBJ2-3 provide the parts outside the CDR3, is GAGVSQSPSNKVTEKGKDVELRCDPISGHTALYWYRQSLGQGLEFLIYFQGNSAPDKSGLPSDRFSAERTGGSVSTLTIQRTQQEDSAVYLCASSSIAGSADTQYFGPGTRLTVL.

This clonotype came up a few times. The chain joins TRBV5-5 to TRBJ2-1; D is ambiguous. The ends were cut back, 0 bases at V and 13 bases at J, with 11 bases in the middle. CDR3 length equals 12 residues. CDR1 and CDR2 (germline): SGHKS, YYEKEE (reference sequence). CDR3 in amino acids: CASSLDGLDQFF. The CDR3 coding sequence is TGTGCCAGCAGCTTGGACGGCTTGGATCAGTTCTTC.

Ten or more counts support this clonotype. The chain joins TRBV28 to TRBJ2-7; TRBD1 might be the D (6 bases). Trimming shortened V by 4 bases and J by 4 bases, and 20 bases separated the two germline ends. The CDR3 extends over 16 amino acids. Germline loops: CDR1 MDHEN, CDR2 SYDVKM. CDR3 in DNA: TGTGCCAGCAGTTCCACAGGGAAGGAGGTACGGTACGAGCAGTACTTC. This codes for CASSSTGKEVRYEQYF.

This clonotype was detected many times. One end of the junction does not line up with germline, which may come from a read error. CDR3 DNA: TGCAGTGCTAGAGGACAAGGGGAATTC. Its protein is CSARGQGEF. V is TRBV20-1 and J is TRBJ2-7; maybe TRBD1 (5 bases). Germline-derived CDR1 and CDR2 are DFQATT and SNEGSKA (reference sequence). The length of the CDR3 is 9 residues.

This clonotype was detected only a few times. The rearrangement links TRBV11-2 to TRBJ2-3, with 8 bases matching TRBD1. This CDR3 has 16 residues. Trimming removed 1 base from V and 6 bases from J; junction bases left unmatched: 9. Germline CDR1 is SGHAT and CDR2 is FQNNGV. The CDR3 protein is CASSLGSGGMFDTQYF. CDR3 coding DNA: TGTGCCAGCAGCTTAGGGTCAGGGGGCATGTTTGATACGCAGTATTTT.

This clonotype was counted only a few times. V and J are TRBV7-9 and TRBJ2-3, with no clear D. Trimming pared 2 bases from V and 2 bases from J, leaving 8 bases between. Germline loops: CDR1 SEHNR, CDR2 FQNEAQ (reference sequence). CDR3 length: 14 amino acids. DNA for the CDR3: TGTGCCAGCAGCTTAAGGCAGAACACAGATACGCAGTATTTT. Translation gives CASSLRQNTDTQYF. The variable domain in full, completed from reference TRBV7-9 and TRBJ2-3, reads DTGVSQNPRHKITKRGQNVTFRCDPISEHNRLYWYRQTLGQGPEFLTYFQNEAQLEKSRLLSDRFSAERPKGSFSTLEIQRTEQGDSAMYLCASSLRQNTDTQYFGPGTRLTVL.

This clonotype was recorded many times. This sequence joins TRBV4-3 and TRBJ1-1; D possibly corresponds to TRBD1 (5 bases). Deletions cut 8 bases from V and 4 bases from J, with 14 bases between. Germline V gives CDR1 LGHNA, CDR2 YSLEER. CDR3 size: 13 residues. The CDR3 protein is CASAKGVGTEAFF. DNA for the CDR3: TGCGCCAGCGCCAAAGGGGTTGGCACTGAAGCTTTCTTT.

Only a few counts were recorded for this clonotype. CDR3 residues: CASSLNKRVNEKLFF. The CDR3 nucleotides read TGTGCCAGCAGCTTAAATAAGCGGGTTAATGAAAAACTGTTTTTT. The rearrangement joins TRBV11-3 to TRBJ1-4; D gene ambiguous. The CDR3 contains 15 residues. The germline gives CDR1 SGHNT, CDR2 YENEEA. V lost 2 bases and J 4 bases, leaving 11 bases between the germline ends.

J is TRBJ1-2 and V is TRBV3-1, with no clear D. CDR1 is LGHDT, CDR2 YNNKEL, per germline (reference sequence). Trimming pared 1 base from V and 0 bases from J, leaving 12 bases between. CDR3 length: 16 residues. CDR3 DNA sequence: TGTGCCAGCAGCCAAGTTCCGGCTGCAGCTAACTATGGCTACACCTTC. Encoded protein: CASSQVPAAANYGYTF. Based on the CDR3 plus reference TRBV3-1 and TRBJ1-2, the full variable domain is DTAVSQTPKYLVTQMGNDKSIKCEQNLGHDTMYWYKQDSKKFLKIMFSYNNKELIINETVPNRFSPKSPDKAHLNLHINSLELGDSAVYFCASSQVPAAANYGYTFGSGTRLTVV.

The sample holds a few counts of this clonotype. The J gene is TRBJ1-6, the V gene TRBV5-4; tentative D call: TRBD1 (5 bases). Germline V CDR1 and CDR2: SGHNT, YYREEE (reference sequence). This CDR3 spans 15 amino acids. V was cut by 2 bases and J by 7 bases, with 13 bases left in between. CDR3 sequence: CASSLHGTFNSPLHF. The CDR3 region has the DNA TGTGCCAGCAGCTTACACGGGACGTTCAATTCACCCCTCCACTTT.

This clonotype was seen a few times. The J gene is TRBJ2-3, the V gene TRBV28; either TRBD1 or TRBD2 may supply D (6 bases each). The germline V gene encodes CDR1 MDHEN and CDR2 SYDVKM. This CDR3 has 16 residues. Trimming pared 6 bases from V and 6 bases from J, leaving 22 bases between. The CDR3 is CASSNRAGGILDTQYF. The CDR3 nucleotides read TGTGCCAGCAGCAACAGGGCTGGCGGGATTCTGGATACGCAGTATTTT.

This clonotype came up many times. The V and J genes are TRBV5-1 and TRBJ2-7; 8 bases map to TRBD2. This CDR3 contains 17 residues. J was trimmed by 3 bases and V by 4 bases; bases with no gene match: 15. Germline V gives CDR1 SGHRS, CDR2 YFSETQ. CDR3 coding DNA: TGCGCCAGCAGCCTCACCTCCTCCGGGACTAGGGGCTACGAGCAGTACTTC. Translating gives CASSLTSSGTRGYEQYF.

Many counts were recorded for this clonotype. This chain links TRBV20-1 with TRBJ2-2; 7 bases are a match to TRBD2. The CDR3 totals 15 residues. In germline, CDR1 is DFQATT, CDR2 SNEGSKA (reference sequence). Losses at the gene ends were 5 bases for V and 0 bases for J; bases not matched to a gene: 6. The CDR3 sequence is CSASGTTSNTGELFF. CDR3 coding DNA: TGCAGTGCTTCCGGGACTACCTCGAACACCGGGGAGCTGTTTTTT.

The CDR3 DNA sequence: TGCGCCAGCAGCTTGGCCCTAAAGCTAGCGGGAGGGAATCAAGAGACCCAGTACTTC. Its protein product is CASSLALKLAGGNQETQYF. The chain is built from TRBV5-1 and TRBJ2-5; 12 positions agree with TRBD2. The CDR3 contains 19 residues. Germline V gene lookup returns CDR1 SGHRS and CDR2 YFSETQ. The trim removed 0 bases at V and 2 bases at J, leaving 11 bases unmatched.

This clonotype was picked up one time. A read error may explain this, as a much larger clone is one base away. The chain combines TRBV18 with TRBJ2-3, with 8 bases that match TRBD1. CDR1 and CDR2 from the germline V gene are KGHSH and LQKENI. The CDR3 totals 17 residues. The CDR3 sequence: CASSPNPTGERSDTHYF. CDR3 DNA sequence: TGTGCCAGCTCACCAAATCCGACAGGGGAAAGGTCAGATACGCACTATTTT.

This clonotype was counted at least ten times. The V call is TRBV29-1, the J call TRBJ1-3; maybe TRBD1 (6 bases). CDR3 length: 13 amino acids. CDR1 is SQVTM, CDR2 ANQGSEA, per germline. V lost 7 bases and J 3 bases, leaving 13 bases between the germline ends. CDR3 protein: CSAGTGFGNTIYF. As DNA, the CDR3 is TGCAGCGCCGGAACAGGGTTTGGAAACACCATATATTTT.

This clonotype was seen at least ten times. The J gene is TRBJ2-7, the V gene TRBV20-1, with a possible D match to TRBD2 (6 bases). Trimming took off 0 bases at V and 9 bases at J, with 12 bases between the two ends. CDR1 is DFQATT and CDR2 is SNEGSKA in the germline V gene (reference sequence). The CDR3 loop spans 12 amino acids. The CDR3: CSAREFPGVQYF. CDR3 DNA sequence: TGCAGTGCTAGAGAGTTCCCGGGGGTGCAGTACTTC.

V gene TRBV7-7 combines with J gene TRBJ2-2; 14 bases fit TRBD2. V trimming: 5 bases; J trimming: 2 bases; junction bases outside the gene matches: 13. Germline V lookup: CDR1 SSHAT, CDR2 FNYEAQ (reference sequence). This CDR3 has 20 amino acids. Here the CDR3 reads CASSPSSGLAGGTNTGELFF. CDR3 nucleotides: TGTGCCAGCAGCCCCTCATCCGGACTAGCGGGAGGTACTAACACCGGGGAGCTGTTTTTT.

CDR3 loop: CASSQREAGETGELFF. CDR3 DNA: TGTGCCAGCAGCCAACGTGAAGCGGGAGAAACCGGGGAGCTGTTTTTT. The V and J genes are TRBV4-2 and TRBJ2-2, with TRBD2 matching 8 bases. The J segment lost 5 bases and the V segment lost 2 bases, leaving 7 bases of the junction unmatched. Germline-derived CDR1 and CDR2 are LGHNA and YNFKEQ. The CDR3 has 16 residues.